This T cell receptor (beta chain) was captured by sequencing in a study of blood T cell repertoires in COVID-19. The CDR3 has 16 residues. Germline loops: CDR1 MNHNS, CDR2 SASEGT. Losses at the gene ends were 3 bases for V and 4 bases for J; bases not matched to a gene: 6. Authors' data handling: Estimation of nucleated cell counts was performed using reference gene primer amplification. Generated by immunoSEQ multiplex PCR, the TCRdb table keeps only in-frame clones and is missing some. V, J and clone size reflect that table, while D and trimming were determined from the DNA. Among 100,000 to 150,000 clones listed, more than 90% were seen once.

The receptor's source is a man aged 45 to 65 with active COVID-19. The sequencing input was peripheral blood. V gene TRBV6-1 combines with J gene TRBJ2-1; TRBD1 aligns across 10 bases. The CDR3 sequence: CASSDQPGQGYNEQFF. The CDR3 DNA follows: TGTGCCAGCAGTGACCAACCGGGACAGGGGTACAATGAGCAGTTCTTC.